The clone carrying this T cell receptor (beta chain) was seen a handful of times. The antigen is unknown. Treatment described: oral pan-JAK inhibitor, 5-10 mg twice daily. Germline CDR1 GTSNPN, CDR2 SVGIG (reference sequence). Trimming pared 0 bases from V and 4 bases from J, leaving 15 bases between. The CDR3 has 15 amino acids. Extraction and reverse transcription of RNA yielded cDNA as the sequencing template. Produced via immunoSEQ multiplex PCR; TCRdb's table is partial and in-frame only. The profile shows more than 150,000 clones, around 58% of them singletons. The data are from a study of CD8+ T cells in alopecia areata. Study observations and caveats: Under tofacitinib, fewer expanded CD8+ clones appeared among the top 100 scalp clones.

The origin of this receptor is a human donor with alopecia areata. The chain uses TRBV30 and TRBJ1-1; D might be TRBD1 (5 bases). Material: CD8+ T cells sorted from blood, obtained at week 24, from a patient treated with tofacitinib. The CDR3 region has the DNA TGTGCCTGGAGTGTAAAGGGCAGGGAGGTCACTGAAGCTTTCTTT. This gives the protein CAWSVKGREVTEAFF.